Listed here is a single T cell receptor (beta chain). The target antigen is unknown. These data belong to a study of cytomegalovirus exposure and HLA in healthy donors. Turning to the study itself: When 350 to 500 donors were genotyped, about 81% of them were found to fall in the Caucasian-associated ancestry cluster. Study-wide results and caveats: Some V segments (TRBV6-2 and TRBV6-3 among them) were excluded as indistinguishable. Presence/absence analyses rested on an assumption that sequencing depth was roughly uniform across donors.

PCR employed 60 Vbeta and 13 Jbeta primers. As originally analysed: In a later analysis, around 10 million of some 80 million unique beta chains occurred in at least two donors. Data came from immunoSEQ multiplex PCR; TCRdb stores just in-frame clones and leaves some out. That table gives V, J and clone size, and the DNA gave D and trimming. The sample lists about 160,000 clones; roughly 83% were seen once. The trim removed 6 bases at V and 6 bases at J, leaving 12 bases unmatched. CDR1 and CDR2 (germline): SGHRS, YFSETQ. The CDR3 length is 15 residues. Sequencing used PBMCs. This sequence originates from a human donor in good health. The chain uses TRBV5-1 and TRBJ2-7, with 10 positions matching TRBD2. CDR3 residues: CASTRGPSGSPEQYF. The DNA for the CDR3 is TGCGCCAGCACAAGGGGGCCTAGCGGGAGCCCCGAGCAGTACTTC.